This entry describes one TCR beta chain. Its antigen is undetermined. The record originates from a study of identical twins. Study-wide points: Surplus twin overlap in beta out-of-frame sequences was less pronounced. Beta clonotypes that were abundant in cord blood contained fewer insertions, a pattern absent from memory repertoires.

MiXCR was run by TCRdb on the 5' RACE reads, yielding one entry per CDR3 protein. The sample has 350,000 to 600,000 distinct CDR3 sequences, approximately 15% seen once; the top ten hold approximately 0.52%. Trimming cost V 6 bases and J 3 bases; bases outside gene matches: 5. Germline CDR1 is DFQATT and CDR2 is SNEGSKA (reference sequence). There are 13 residues in the CDR3. The data were also submitted as part of a second study, on yellow fever vaccine responses in identical twins.

Sequenced sample: CD4+ T cells sorted from blood. The sequence was obtained from a woman between 18 and 29 years old in good health. This chain uses TRBV20-1 with TRBJ2-4; 7 nucleotides agree with TRBD1. CDR3 in amino acids: CSAVGTVKNIQYF. The CDR3 DNA is TGCAGTGCAGTCGGGACAGTCAAAAACATTCAGTACTTC.